Listed below are T cell receptor beta chains from one sample, sequenced in a study of response to subunit inactivated influenza vaccine. TCRdb independently ran MiXCR on the RT-PCR reads; one entry per CDR3 protein. This sample carries 800,000 to 1,000,000 distinct CDR3 sequences, around 21% of them seen once, and the ten largest clones take roughly a tenth. The material sequenced was PBMCs from blood, taken roughly 5 days after vaccination. All receptors derive from a man aged 45-65 years who received an inactivated influenza vaccine. Each CDR3 is given with its conserved first and last residue. A D gene is named only where the DNA matches it firmly. The size entry is marked missing in some rows and otherwise reads once, few, many or a size class.

j_call v_call clone_size d_call cdr3_aa cdr3_nt
TRBJ2-7 TRBV7-2 - TRBD2 CASSTGLAGAYEQYF TGTGCCAGCAGCACGGGACTAGCGGGAGCGTACGAGCAGTACTTC
TRBJ1-4 TRBV29-1 - - CSAQRWANEKLFF TGCAGCGCCCAGAGGTGGGCTAATGAAAAACTGTTTTTT
TRBJ2-1 TRBV20-1 - TRBD2 CSARDLRTSDHNEQFF TGCAGTGCTAGAGATCTCCGGACTAGCGATCACAATGAGCAGTTCTTC
TRBJ2-1 TRBV29-1 - TRBD2 CSVVAGTTGYNEQFF TGCAGCGTTGTCGCCGGGACTACGGGGTACAATGAGCAGTTCTTC
TRBJ2-7 TRBV10-3 - - CAIRPFGQFYEQYF TGTGCCATCAGACCATTCGGACAGTTCTACGAGCAGTACTTC
TRBJ2-1 TRBV9 many TRBD2 CASSVGTSGLLGYGQFF TGTGCCAGCAGCGTAGGGACTAGCGGGCTATTGGGGTATGGGCAGTTCTTC
TRBJ1-3 TRBV12-3/TRBV12-4 - - CASSSLSGNTIYF TGTGCCAGCAGTTCTCTCTCTGGAAACACCATATATTTT
TRBJ1-6 TRBV5-1 - TRBD1 CASSLAGTGPGAPLHF TGCGCCAGCAGCTTGGCCGGGACAGGCCCCGGGGCACCCCTCCACTTT
TRBJ2-3 TRBV25-1 few - CASSGYTQYF TGTGCCAGCAGTGGGTATACGCAGTATTTT
TRBJ1-1 TRBV7-9 few - CASSLDGAVNTEAFF TGTGCCAGCAGCTTAGATGGAGCAGTGAACACTGAAGCTTTCTTT
TRBJ2-7 TRBV20-1 - TRBD1 CSALTGVTYEQYF TGCAGTGCTCTTACAGGGGTGACCTACGAGCAGTACTTC
TRBJ2-3 TRBV27 - - CASSSPHETGDDTQYF TGTGCCAGCAGCTCACCCCATGAAACTGGGGACGATACGCAGTATTTT
TRBJ2-3 TRBV20-1 few TRBD2 CSARFSGGDTQYF TGCAGTGCTAGATTTAGCGGGGGGGATACGCAGTATTTT
TRBJ2-7 TRBV20-1 many - CSAREVGSANEQYF TGCAGTGCTAGAGAGGTCGGGAGCGCTAACGAGCAGTACTTC
TRBJ1-2 TRBV12-3/TRBV12-4 few - CASNADSNYGYTF TGTGCCAGCAATGCTGACAGTAACTATGGCTACACCTTC
TRBJ2-4 TRBV2 - - CASKGGQTENIQYF TGTGCCAGCAAGGGGGGTCAGACCGAAAACATTCAGTACTTC
TRBJ2-1 TRBV20-1 few TRBD2 CSASASGTNEQFF TGCAGTGCTAGCGCTAGCGGGACCAATGAGCAGTTCTTC
TRBJ1-6 TRBV12-3/TRBV12-4 - - CASTRILNSPLHF TGTGCCAGCACTCGGATTCTTAATTCACCCCTCCACTTT
TRBJ2-3 TRBV7-2 few TRBD2 CASSLARTSPDTQYF TGTGCCAGCAGCTTAGCTCGGACTAGCCCAGATACGCAGTATTTT
TRBJ1-2 TRBV7-2 few - CASSLSGTTGGYTF TGTGCCAGCAGCTTATCCGGGACAACTGGAGGCTACACCTTC
TRBJ2-5 TRBV28 few TRBD2 CASSFWEGQETQYF TGTGCCAGCAGTTTTTGGGAGGGCCAAGAGACCCAGTACTTC
TRBJ2-1 TRBV6-1 - - CASSGMLVSYNEQFF TGTGCCAGCAGTGGAATGCTCGTATCCTACAATGAGCAGTTCTTC
TRBJ2-7 TRBV7-9 many - CASSFSRLEQYF TGTGCCAGCAGCTTTTCTAGGCTCGAGCAGTACTTC
TRBJ1-5 TRBV4-2 - - CASSQYHNQPQHF TGTGCCAGCAGCCAATATCATAATCAGCCCCAGCATTTT
TRBJ2-4 TRBV5-5 few TRBD1 CASRDRESKNIQYF TGTGCCAGCCGGGACAGGGAGTCCAAAAACATTCAGTACTTC
TRBJ2-7 TRBV4-2 few TRBD2 CASSQVSSGSYEQYF TGTGCCAGCAGCCAAGTCTCTAGCGGCTCCTACGAGCAGTACTTC
TRBJ2-1 TRBV25-1 - - CASSESLGGEQFF TGTGCCAGCAGTGAATCGCTCGGAGGAGAGCAGTTCTTC
TRBJ2-7 TRBV20-1 - TRBD1 CSASGQGAGEQYF TGCAGTGCTAGTGGGCAGGGGGCTGGAGAGCAGTACTTC
TRBJ2-7 TRBV7-9 few - CASSLRIGDEQYF TGTGCCAGCAGCTTACGCATAGGGGACGAGCAGTACTTC
TRBJ2-5 TRBV5-5 - - CASSSGQRAETQYF TGTGCCAGCAGCTCCGGACAGAGGGCAGAGACCCAGTACTTC
TRBJ2-1 TRBV25-1 - - CASSEVGYNEQFF TGTGCCAGCAGTGAAGTTGGGTACAATGAGCAGTTCTTC
TRBJ1-1 TRBV11-2 - - CASSKSGGFTEAFF TGTGCCAGCAGCAAAAGTGGGGGGTTCACTGAAGCTTTCTTT
TRBJ2-1 TRBV7-2 - TRBD1 CASSEGQGNNNEQFF TGTGCCAGCAGCGAGGGACAGGGGAATAACAATGAGCAGTTCTTC
TRBJ2-4 TRBV6-1 - TRBD1 CASSGTDAKNIQYF TGTGCCAGCAGCGGGACAGACGCCAAAAACATTCAGTACTTC
TRBJ1-2 TRBV20-1 - TRBD1 CSARSPGQDNYGYTF TGCAGTGCTAGGTCCCCGGGACAGGATAACTATGGCTACACCTTC
TRBJ1-2 TRBV4-3 - TRBD1 CASSQGYWDRAGGYTF TGCGCCAGCAGCCAAGGATATTGGGACAGGGCAGGTGGCTACACCTTC
TRBJ2-5 TRBV25-1 few - CASKRADSLIQETQYF TGTGCCAGCAAACGCGCGGACAGCCTTATCCAAGAGACCCAGTACTTC
TRBJ2-1 TRBV6-6 once - CASRQGWDNEQFF TGTGCCAGCAGGCAGGGTTGGGACAATGAGCAGTTCTTC
TRBJ2-1 TRBV7-9 few TRBD1 CASSPLGTGVYNEQFF TGTGCCAGCAGCCCGCTAGGGACAGGGGTATACAATGAGCAGTTCTTC
TRBJ1-2 TRBV5-6 few - CASSLVQQEYGYTF TGTGCCAGCAGCTTGGTTCAGCAGGAGTATGGCTACACCTTC
TRBJ2-2 TRBV7-2 - - CASSILSGYNGELFF TGTGCCAGCAGTATATTATCGGGGTATAACGGGGAGCTGTTTTTT
TRBJ2-7 TRBV4-1 - - CASSPRRDTRSYEQYF TGCGCCAGCAGCCCCCGCCGGGACACTAGAAGCTACGAGCAGTACTTC
TRBJ1-1 TRBV7-9 - TRBD1 CASSFGQGDVNTEAFF TGTGCCAGCAGCTTCGGACAGGGTGACGTGAACACTGAAGCTTTCTTT
TRBJ2-7 TRBV4-3 - - CASSHHVGQIYEQYF TGCGCCAGCAGCCACCACGTGGGGCAGATATACGAGCAGTACTTC
TRBJ2-5 TRBV29-1 few - CSVARGNAETQYF TGCAGCGTTGCTCGAGGAAACGCAGAGACCCAGTACTTC
TRBJ2-1 TRBV15 few - CATSREGSYNEQFF TGTGCCACCAGCAGAGAGGGTTCCTACAATGAGCAGTTCTTC
TRBJ2-1 TRBV6-1 - TRBD2 CASSRTTSGTRTGEQFF TGTGCCAGCAGCCGAACCACTAGCGGGACCCGGACGGGTGAGCAGTTCTTC
TRBJ2-7 TRBV7-2 few - CASSFRGASGEQYF TGTGCCAGCAGCTTCCGGGGGGCATCTGGCGAGCAGTACTTC
TRBJ2-7 TRBV6-5 many - CASSYIGPSYEQYF TGTGCCAGCAGTTATATAGGACCCTCCTACGAGCAGTACTTC
TRBJ1-1 TRBV29-1 few TRBD1 CSVIQGARTEAFF TGCAGCGTCATACAGGGGGCGAGGACTGAAGCTTTCTTT